A single sample gave rise to the 25 T cell receptor beta chains below, sequenced in a study of identical twins. Using its own MiXCR run on the 5' RACE reads, TCRdb lists one record per CDR3 protein. The data hold around 690,000 distinct CDR3 sequences, with 21% observed a single time. Another study also made use of these data, one on T cells expressing NK-cell markers.

Sequencing was done on a sample of PBMCs. The receptors derive from a young woman in good health.

This chain links TRBV20-1 with TRBJ1-2, with D perhaps TRBD1 (5 bases). Germline lookup yields CDR1 DFQATT and CDR2 SNEGSKA (reference sequence). The CDR3 loop spans 15 amino acids. V was pared by 4 bases and J by 2 bases, with 17 bases between. As DNA, the CDR3 is TGCAGTGCTACAAATGGGGGATCAGGGAACTATGGCTACACCTTC. The encoded protein is CSATNGGSGNYGYTF.

This clonotype was detected ten times or more. This rearrangement joins TRBV30 to TRBJ2-5; TRBD1 might be the D (7 bases). Trimming left V 3 bases short and J 7 bases short, with 12 bases between. This CDR3 has 12 residues. The V gene's germline CDR1 is GTSNPN and CDR2 SVGIG (reference sequence). The CDR3 DNA reads as TGTGCCTGGAGCAACAGGGGAGGGACCCAGTACTTC. It yields the protein CAWSNRGGTQYF.

In this sample, this clonotype turned up once. This rearrangement joins TRBV7-9 to TRBJ2-3; 7 bases map to TRBD1. The CDR3 extends over 17 amino acids. Germline loops: CDR1 SEHNR, CDR2 FQNEAQ (reference sequence). V was pared by 5 bases and J by 0 bases, with 11 bases of the junction left unmatched. The CDR3 loop is CASSVVPGQSSTDTQYF. CDR3 bases: TGTGCCAGCAGCGTGGTCCCGGGACAGAGTAGCACAGATACGCAGTATTTT.

The chain combines TRBV9 with TRBJ2-2; 7 bases line up with TRBD2. V was pared by 1 base and J by 4 bases, with 7 bases of the junction left unmatched. CDR3 size: 16 residues. Germline CDR1 reads SGDLS; CDR2 reads YYNGEE. CDR3 coding DNA: TGTGCCAGCAGCGTAAGCGCGGGAGAGATCACCGGGGAGCTGTTTTTT. It codes for CASSVSAGEITGELFF. The full variable domain, its missing parts supplied by reference TRBV9 and TRBJ2-2, is DSGVTQTPKHLITATGQRVTLRCSPRSGDLSVYWYQQSLDQGLQFLIQYYNGEERAKGNILERFSAQQFPDLHSELNLSSLELGDSALYFCASSVSAGEITGELFFGEGSRLTVL.

This clonotype has a handful of counts. The genes are TRBV20-1 and TRBJ2-7; TRBD2 aligns across 7 bases. Germline V CDR1 and CDR2: DFQATT, SNEGSKA (reference sequence). V gave up 1 base and J gave up 2 bases; unmatched junction bases: 11. This CDR3 has 16 residues. CDR3 in DNA: TGCAGTGCTAGAGGTCCTTGGGGGGGTAACACCTACGAGCAGTACTTC. Its translation is CSARGPWGGNTYEQYF.

J is TRBJ2-3 and V is TRBV20-1; 9 bases map to TRBD2. The CDR3 sequence is 16 residues long. Germline CDR1 DFQATT, CDR2 SNEGSKA (reference sequence). Trimming removed 3 bases from V and 9 bases from J; junction bases left unmatched: 16. The CDR3 is CSARTLGRGGLPTQYF. CDR3 in DNA: TGCAGTGCTAGGACCCTGGGGCGGGGGGGCCTACCCACGCAGTATTTT.

This clonotype was seen only a few times. For the CDR3, the DNA is TGTGCCAGCAGTTTATCGGCCCCACGGACAGATACGCAGTATTTT. This gives the protein CASSLSAPRTDTQYF. V usage is TRBV12-3 or TRBV12-4 and J usage is TRBJ2-3, with D unclear. This CDR3 has 15 amino acids. The V end lost 2 bases, the J end lost 3 bases, and 12 bases lay between the germline ends.

The chain couples TRBV5-1 to TRBJ1-1; unclear D gene. The germline V and J ends were trimmed by 4 bases and 2 bases, with 15 bases remaining between them. This CDR3 contains 15 residues. Germline CDR1 and CDR2: SGHRS and YFSETQ. This CDR3 is CASSVSLSENTEAFF. In DNA form, the CDR3 reads TGCGCCAGCAGCGTGTCCCTCTCCGAAAACACTGAAGCTTTCTTT.

This clonotype was seen a few times. This chain joins TRBV5-6 and TRBJ2-7, with 12 bases that match TRBD2. Germline CDR1 and CDR2: SGHDT and YYEEEE. This CDR3 has 16 residues. The J segment lost 0 bases and the V segment lost 0 bases, leaving 1 base of the junction unmatched. The CDR3 sequence: CASSLGLAGDSYEQYF. CDR3 coding DNA: TGTGCCAGCAGCTTGGGACTAGCGGGAGACTCCTACGAGCAGTACTTC.

This clonotype showed up just a few times. This rearrangement joins TRBV11-3 to TRBJ1-1, with TRBD1 matching over 7 bases. Losses at the gene ends were 5 bases for V and 8 bases for J; bases not matched to a gene: 11. The germline gives CDR1 SGHNT, CDR2 YENEEA. The length of the CDR3 is 14 residues. DNA for the CDR3: TGTGCCAGCAGCGCAGGTGCGGGACAGCGGGAAGCTTTCTTT. This sequence encodes CASSAGAGQREAFF.

There are a few counts of this clonotype. The genes are TRBV4-1 and TRBJ2-2; 7 positions agree with TRBD1. The CDR3 runs 15 residues. Germline V gene data show CDR1 as MGHRA and CDR2 as YSYEKL. After removal of 1 base from V and 8 bases from J, the junction contained 7 bases not matched to a gene. CDR3 nucleotide sequence: TGCGCCAGCAGCCAAGGAACAGGGGTAGCTGGGGAGCTGTTTTTT. Its protein product is CASSQGTGVAGELFF.

This clonotype was found a few times. The chain has TRBV10-3 and TRBJ2-5; the D is unclear. The V end lost 3 bases, the J end lost 2 bases, and 7 bases lay between the germline ends. Germline V lookup: CDR1 ENHRY, CDR2 SYGVKD. The CDR3 extends over 13 amino acids. CDR3 sequence reads: CAISDQSQETQYF. The CDR3 coding sequence is TGTGCCATCAGTGATCAGAGTCAAGAGACCCAGTACTTC.

This clonotype came up many times. The chain couples TRBV6-1 to TRBJ1-4, with 10 positions matching TRBD1. The CDR3 loop spans 14 amino acids. Germline V CDR1 and CDR2: MNHNS, SASEGT. The junction had 6 bases not matched to a gene; V was cut back by 6 bases and J by 8 bases. CDR3 in DNA: TGTGCCAGCAGGTCGGGACAGGGGAACGAAAAACTGTTTTTT. This encodes CASRSGQGNEKLFF.

This chain joins TRBV6-1 and TRBJ1-2, with D perhaps matching TRBD1 (5 bases). Germline V CDR1 and CDR2: MNHNS, SASEGT. With 5 bases removed from V and 7 bases from J, the gap between germline ends came to 14 bases. CDR3 length equals 13 residues. The CDR3 bases are TGTGCCAGCAGTCTCACCCCCAGGGCTGGCTACACCTTC. Translated, it gives CASSLTPRAGYTF.

This clonotype occurred many times. The V and J genes are TRBV20-1 and TRBJ2-7; TRBD2 matches 10 bases. CDR3 length: 14 residues. The V and J ends lost 4 bases and 0 bases, in that order; junction bases with no gene match: 3. The germline gives CDR1 DFQATT, CDR2 SNEGSKA (reference sequence). The CDR3 DNA reads as TGCAGTGCTACGGGGACTAGCGACTCCTACGAGCAGTACTTC. Translated: CSATGTSDSYEQYF.

As regards this clonotype: At one of its ends the junction is not consistent with the germline gene, which may arise from a read error. The CDR3 loop reads CSAREGTTQYF. As DNA, the CDR3 is TGCAGTGCTCGAGAGGGGACGACCCAGTACTTC. The chain uses TRBV20-1 and TRBJ2-5, with D perhaps being TRBD1 or TRBD2 (5 bases each). Germline V gene sequence: CDR1 DFQATT, CDR2 SNEGSKA (reference sequence). CDR3 length: 11 amino acids.

There are a few counts of this clonotype. This sequence joins TRBV6-1 and TRBJ2-1; the match to TRBD2 covers 12 bases. The trim removed 7 bases at V and 10 bases at J, leaving 11 bases unmatched. Per the germline V gene, CDR1 is MNHNS and CDR2 is SASEGT. CDR3 length: 15 amino acids. CDR3 coding DNA: TGTGCCAGCACCCCTAGCGGGAGGGCCCGCGGAGAGCAGTTCTTC. Encoded protein: CASTPSGRARGEQFF.

This rearrangement joins TRBV6-6 to TRBJ1-5; 7 bases match TRBD1. This CDR3 has 13 amino acids. CDR1 and CDR2 (germline): MNHNY, SVGAGI (reference sequence). J lost 7 bases, V lost 4 bases, and 4 bases had no gene match. CDR3 protein: CASSLETGQPQHF. As DNA, the CDR3 is TGTGCCAGCAGTTTGGAGACAGGGCAGCCCCAGCATTTT.

This clonotype was observed a handful of times. The chain is built from TRBV6-2 or TRBV6-3 and TRBJ1-5; 8 nucleotides agree with TRBD1. The CDR3 spans 12 residues. The germline CDR1 and CDR2 sequences are MNHEY and SVGEGT. V lost 6 bases and J lost 6; bases outside the gene matches: 1. The CDR3 protein is CASRTGVQPQHF. CDR3 nucleotide sequence: TGTGCCAGCAGGACAGGGGTTCAGCCCCAGCATTTT.

This clonotype showed up just a few times. The chain recombines TRBV7-2 with TRBJ2-1; D unresolved. The germline V gene has CDR1 SGHTA and CDR2 FQGNSA. The CDR3 length is 14 residues. V was cut by 5 bases and J by 9 bases, with 17 bases left in between. Written as DNA, the CDR3 is TGTGCCAGCAGCCCCGGCCTAAGTAGCACTGAGCAGTTCTTC. Translating gives CASSPGLSSTEQFF.

This sequence joins TRBV20-1 and TRBJ2-7; no definite D call. The CDR3 is 14 residues long. Germline assignment: CDR1 DFQATT and CDR2 SNEGSKA (reference sequence). Trimming cost V 2 bases and J 1 base, with 12 bases left between them. CDR3 sequence: CSARSSGGSYEQYF. CDR3 nucleotides: TGCAGTGCTAGATCGTCTGGCGGATCCTACGAGCAGTACTTC.

This clonotype was counted between two and nine times. The chain couples TRBV4-3 to TRBJ1-6, with 9 bases identical to TRBD1. CDR3 length: 16 residues. Germline values: CDR1 LGHNA, CDR2 YSLEER. V shed 2 bases, J shed 8 bases, and the junction held 7 bases outside the gene matches. The CDR3 reads CASSQLGGQGYSPLHF. CDR3 sequence (DNA): TGCGCCAGCAGCCAACTAGGGGGACAGGGATATTCACCCCTCCACTTT.

This clonotype was counted at least ten times. The rearrangement uses TRBV6-1 and TRBJ2-1; 8 bases are shared with TRBD1. Trimming removed 7 bases from V and 2 bases from J; junction bases left unmatched: 4. The CDR3 totals 14 residues. The germline CDR1 and CDR2 sequences are MNHNS and SASEGT. CDR3 in amino acids: CASNDRGAYNEQFF. The CDR3 DNA sequence: TGTGCCAGCAATGACAGGGGAGCCTACAATGAGCAGTTCTTC.

This clonotype was seen at least ten times. The chain carries TRBV12-3 or TRBV12-4 and TRBJ2-3; no clear D. The CDR3 totals 12 residues. V was cut by 5 bases and J by 8 bases, with 11 bases left in between. In nucleotides, the CDR3 is TGTGCCAGCAGTCTAACGACAAGTACGCAGTATTTT. Translated: CASSLTTSTQYF.

This clonotype turned up a few times. The chain uses TRBV5-1 and TRBJ2-5; tentatively, D is TRBD2 (6 bases). The CDR3 has 14 residues. V was cut by 4 bases and J by 2 bases, with 12 bases left in between. Germline loops: CDR1 SGHRS, CDR2 YFSETQ. CDR3 region: CASSPGAGQETQYF. CDR3 bases: TGCGCCAGCAGCCCGGGCGCGGGACAAGAGACCCAGTACTTC.